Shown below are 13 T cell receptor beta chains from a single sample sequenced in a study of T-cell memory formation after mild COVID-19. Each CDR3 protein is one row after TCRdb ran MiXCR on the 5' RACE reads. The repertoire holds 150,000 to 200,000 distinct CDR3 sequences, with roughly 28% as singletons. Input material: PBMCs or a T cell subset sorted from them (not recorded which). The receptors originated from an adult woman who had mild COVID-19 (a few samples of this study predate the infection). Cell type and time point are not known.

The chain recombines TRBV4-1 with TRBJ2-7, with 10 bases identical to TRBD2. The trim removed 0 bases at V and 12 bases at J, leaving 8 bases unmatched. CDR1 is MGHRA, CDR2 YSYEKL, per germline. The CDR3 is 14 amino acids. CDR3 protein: CASSQERLAGARYF. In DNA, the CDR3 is TGCGCCAGCAGCCAAGAACGCCTAGCGGGGGCGAGGTACTTC.

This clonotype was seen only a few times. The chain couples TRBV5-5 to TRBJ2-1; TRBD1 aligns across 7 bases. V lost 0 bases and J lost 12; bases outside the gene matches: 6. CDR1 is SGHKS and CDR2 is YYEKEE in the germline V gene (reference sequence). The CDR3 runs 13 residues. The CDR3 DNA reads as TGTGCCAGCAGCTTGGAGGTTAGGGACAGGCAGTTCTTC. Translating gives CASSLEVRDRQFF.

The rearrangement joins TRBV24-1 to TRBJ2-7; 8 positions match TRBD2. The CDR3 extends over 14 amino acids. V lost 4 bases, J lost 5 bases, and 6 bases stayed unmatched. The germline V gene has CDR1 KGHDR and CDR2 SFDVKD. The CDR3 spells CATSDGLAGDEQYF. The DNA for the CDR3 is TGTGCCACCAGTGACGGACTAGCAGGCGACGAGCAGTACTTC.

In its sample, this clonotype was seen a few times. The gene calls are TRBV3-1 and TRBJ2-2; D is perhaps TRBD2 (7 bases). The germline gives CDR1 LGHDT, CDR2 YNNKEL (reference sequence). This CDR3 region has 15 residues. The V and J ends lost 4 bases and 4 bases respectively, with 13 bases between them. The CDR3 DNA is TGTGCCAGCAGCCTAGGGGGGGCTCGCACCGGGGAGCTGTTTTTT. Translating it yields CASSLGGARTGELFF.

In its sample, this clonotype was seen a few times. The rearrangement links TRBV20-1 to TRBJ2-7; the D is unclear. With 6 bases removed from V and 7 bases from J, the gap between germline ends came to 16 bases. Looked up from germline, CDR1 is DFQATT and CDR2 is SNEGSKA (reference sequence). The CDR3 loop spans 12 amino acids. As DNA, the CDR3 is TGCAGTGCCCGGATGGGCTCACGGGAGCAGTACTTC. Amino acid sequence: CSARMGSREQYF.

The CDR3 spells CASTLRTMNTEAFF. CDR3 sequence (DNA): TGTGCCAGCACCCTCCGTACAATGAACACTGAAGCTTTCTTT. This chain connects TRBV2 to TRBJ1-1; D gene unclear. The CDR3 covers 14 residues. Trimming pared 7 bases from V and 0 bases from J, leaving 12 bases between. Germline CDR1 SNHLY, CDR2 FYNNEI.

The CDR3 spells CASSTSGGTQYF. DNA of the CDR3: TGTGCCAGCAGTACTAGCGGGGGTACGCAGTATTTT. The genes are TRBV7-3 and TRBJ2-3; 11 bases align to TRBD2. J lost 8 bases, V lost 6 bases, and 1 base had no gene match. CDR1 is SGHTA and CDR2 is FQGTGA in the germline V gene. CDR3 length equals 12 residues. Together with reference TRBV7-3 and TRBJ2-3, the CDR3 gives the full variable domain: GAGVSQTPSNKVTEKGKYVELRCDPISGHTALYWYRQSLGQGPEFLIYFQGTGAADDSGLPNDRFFAVRPEGSVSTLKIQRTERGDSAVYLCASSTSGGTQYFGPGTRLTVL.

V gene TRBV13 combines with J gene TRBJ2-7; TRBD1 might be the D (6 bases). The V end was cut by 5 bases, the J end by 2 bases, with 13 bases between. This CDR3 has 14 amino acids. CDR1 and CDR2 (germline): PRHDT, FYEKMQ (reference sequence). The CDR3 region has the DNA TGTGCCAGCAGCCGCCCGGACAGAGCCTACGAGCAGTACTTC. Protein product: CASSRPDRAYEQYF.

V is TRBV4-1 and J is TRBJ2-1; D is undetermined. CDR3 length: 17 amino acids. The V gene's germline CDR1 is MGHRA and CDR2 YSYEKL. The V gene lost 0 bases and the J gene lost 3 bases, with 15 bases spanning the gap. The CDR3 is CASSQDIVGSLYNEQFF. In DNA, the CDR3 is TGCGCCAGCAGCCAAGATATCGTGGGAAGTCTCTACAATGAGCAGTTCTTC.

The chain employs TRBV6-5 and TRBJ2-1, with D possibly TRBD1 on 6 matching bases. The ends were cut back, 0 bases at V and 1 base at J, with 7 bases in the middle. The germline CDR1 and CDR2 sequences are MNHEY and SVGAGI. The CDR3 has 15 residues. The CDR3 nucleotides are TGTGCCAGCAGTTACTCGGACAGATCCTACAATGAGCAGTTCTTC. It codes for CASSYSDRSYNEQFF.

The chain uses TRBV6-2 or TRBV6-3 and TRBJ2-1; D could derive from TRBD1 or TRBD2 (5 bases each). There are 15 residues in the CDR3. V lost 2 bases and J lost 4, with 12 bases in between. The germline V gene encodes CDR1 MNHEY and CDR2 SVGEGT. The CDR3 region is CASSYDGTPYNEQFF. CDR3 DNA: TGTGCCAGCAGTTACGACGGGACCCCGTACAATGAGCAGTTCTTC.

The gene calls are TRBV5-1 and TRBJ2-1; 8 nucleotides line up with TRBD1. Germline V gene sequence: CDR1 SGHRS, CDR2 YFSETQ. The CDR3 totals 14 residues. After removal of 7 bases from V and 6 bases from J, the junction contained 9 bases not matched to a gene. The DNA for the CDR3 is TGCGCCAGCGGGGAGCAGGGGGCATCCAATGAGCAGTTCTTC. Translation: CASGEQGASNEQFF.

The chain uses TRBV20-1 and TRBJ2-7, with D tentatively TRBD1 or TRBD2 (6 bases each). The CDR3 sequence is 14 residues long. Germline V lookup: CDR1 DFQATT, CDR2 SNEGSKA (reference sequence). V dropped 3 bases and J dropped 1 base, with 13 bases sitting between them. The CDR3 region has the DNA TGCAGTGCTAGCGGGGGCGTATGGTCCTACGAGCAGTACTTC. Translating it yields CSASGGVWSYEQYF.